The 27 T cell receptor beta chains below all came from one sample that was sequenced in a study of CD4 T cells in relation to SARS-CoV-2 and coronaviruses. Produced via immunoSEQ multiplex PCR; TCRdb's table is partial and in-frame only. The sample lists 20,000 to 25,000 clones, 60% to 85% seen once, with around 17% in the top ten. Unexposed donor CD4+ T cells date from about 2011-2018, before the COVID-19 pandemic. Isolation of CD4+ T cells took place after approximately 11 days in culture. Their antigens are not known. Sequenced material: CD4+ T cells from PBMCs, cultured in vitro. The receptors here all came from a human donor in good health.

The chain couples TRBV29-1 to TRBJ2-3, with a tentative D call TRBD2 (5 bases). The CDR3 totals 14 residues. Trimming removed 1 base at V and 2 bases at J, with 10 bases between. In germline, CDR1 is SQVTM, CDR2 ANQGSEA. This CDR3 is CSVEVGDDTDTQYF. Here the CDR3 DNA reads TGCAGCGTTGAAGTGGGAGACGACACAGATACGCAGTATTTT.

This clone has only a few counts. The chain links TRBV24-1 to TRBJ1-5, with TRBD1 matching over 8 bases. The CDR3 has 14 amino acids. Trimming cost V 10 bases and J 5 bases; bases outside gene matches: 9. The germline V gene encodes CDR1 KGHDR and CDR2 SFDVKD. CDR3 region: CATQGGQGYQPQHF. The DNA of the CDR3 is TGTGCCACGCAAGGAGGACAGGGCTATCAGCCCCAGCATTTT.

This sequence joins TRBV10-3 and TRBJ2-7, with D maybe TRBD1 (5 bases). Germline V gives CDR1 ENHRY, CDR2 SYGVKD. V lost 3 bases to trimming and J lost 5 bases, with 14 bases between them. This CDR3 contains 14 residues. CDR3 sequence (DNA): TGTGCCATCAGTGATCAGGGTAATATCGACGAGCAGTACTTC. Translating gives CAISDQGNIDEQYF.

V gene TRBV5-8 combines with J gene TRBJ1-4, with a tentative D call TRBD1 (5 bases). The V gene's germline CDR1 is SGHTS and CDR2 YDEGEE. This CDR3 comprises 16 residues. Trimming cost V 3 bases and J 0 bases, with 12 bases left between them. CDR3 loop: CASSSGVQATNEKLFF. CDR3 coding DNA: TGTGCCAGCAGCTCGGGAGTACAGGCAACTAATGAAAAACTGTTTTTT.

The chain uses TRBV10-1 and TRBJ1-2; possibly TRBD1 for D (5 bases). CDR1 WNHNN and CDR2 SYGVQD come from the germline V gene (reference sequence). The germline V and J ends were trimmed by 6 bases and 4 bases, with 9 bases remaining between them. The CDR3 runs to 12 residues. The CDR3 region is CASSRDGYGYTF. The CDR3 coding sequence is TGCGCCAGCAGCCGGGACGGCTATGGCTACACCTTC.

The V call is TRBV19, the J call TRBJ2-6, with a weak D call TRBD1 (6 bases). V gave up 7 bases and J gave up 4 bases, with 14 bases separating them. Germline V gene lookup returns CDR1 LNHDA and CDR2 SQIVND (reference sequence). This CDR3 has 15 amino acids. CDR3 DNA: TGTGCCAGTAAACAGGGCCCGGGGGGGGCCAACGTCCTGACTTTC. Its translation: CASKQGPGGANVLTF.

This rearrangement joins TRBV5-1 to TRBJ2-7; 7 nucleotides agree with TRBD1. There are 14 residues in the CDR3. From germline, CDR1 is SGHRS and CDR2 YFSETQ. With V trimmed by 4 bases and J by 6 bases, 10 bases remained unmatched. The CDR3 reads CASSTRQGKGEQYF. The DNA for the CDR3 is TGCGCCAGCAGCACCCGACAGGGTAAAGGCGAGCAGTACTTC.

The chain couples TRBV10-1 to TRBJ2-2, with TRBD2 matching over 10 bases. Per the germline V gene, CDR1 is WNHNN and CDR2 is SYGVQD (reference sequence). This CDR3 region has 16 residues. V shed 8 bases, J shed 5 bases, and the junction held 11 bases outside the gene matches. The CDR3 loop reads CASRSGAGGRTGELFF. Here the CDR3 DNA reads TGCGCCAGCCGGTCAGGAGCGGGAGGGAGGACCGGGGAGCTGTTTTTT.

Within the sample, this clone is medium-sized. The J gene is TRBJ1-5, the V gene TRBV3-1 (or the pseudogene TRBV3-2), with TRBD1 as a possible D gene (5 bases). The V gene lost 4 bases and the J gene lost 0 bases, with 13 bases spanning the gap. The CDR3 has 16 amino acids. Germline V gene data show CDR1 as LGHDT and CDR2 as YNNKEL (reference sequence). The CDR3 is CASSRGTGNSNQPQHF. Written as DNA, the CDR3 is TGTGCCAGCAGCCGAGGGACTGGGAATAGCAATCAGCCCCAGCATTTT.

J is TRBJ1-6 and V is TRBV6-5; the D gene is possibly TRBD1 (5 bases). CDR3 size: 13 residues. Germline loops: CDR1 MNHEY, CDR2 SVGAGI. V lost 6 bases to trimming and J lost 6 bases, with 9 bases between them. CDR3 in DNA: TGTGCCAGCAGGGGGCTTGGTAATTCACCCCTCCACTTT. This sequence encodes CASRGLGNSPLHF.

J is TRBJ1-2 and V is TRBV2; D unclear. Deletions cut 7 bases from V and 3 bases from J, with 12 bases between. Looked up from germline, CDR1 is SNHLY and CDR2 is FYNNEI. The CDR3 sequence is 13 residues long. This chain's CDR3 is CASKAGFDYGYTF. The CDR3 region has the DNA TGTGCCAGCAAAGCCGGATTTGACTATGGCTACACCTTC.

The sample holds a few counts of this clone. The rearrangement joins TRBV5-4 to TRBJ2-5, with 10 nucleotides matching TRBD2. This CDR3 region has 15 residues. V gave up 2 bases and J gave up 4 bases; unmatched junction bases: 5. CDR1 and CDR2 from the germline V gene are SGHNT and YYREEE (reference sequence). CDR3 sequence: CASSFLAGGGETQYF. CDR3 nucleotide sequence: TGTGCCAGCAGCTTTTTAGCGGGAGGTGGAGAGACCCAGTACTTC.

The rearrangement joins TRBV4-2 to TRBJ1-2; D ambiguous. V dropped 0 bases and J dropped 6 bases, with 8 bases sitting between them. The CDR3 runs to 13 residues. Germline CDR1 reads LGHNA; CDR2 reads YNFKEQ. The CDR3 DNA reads TGTGCCAGCAGCCAAGATACGCGGGATGGCTACACCTTC. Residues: CASSQDTRDGYTF.

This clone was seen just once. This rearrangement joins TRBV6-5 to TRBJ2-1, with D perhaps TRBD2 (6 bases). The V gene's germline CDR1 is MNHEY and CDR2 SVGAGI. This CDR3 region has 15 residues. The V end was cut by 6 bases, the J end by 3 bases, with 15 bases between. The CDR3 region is CASSTGVPIYNEQFF. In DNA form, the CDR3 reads TGTGCCAGCAGCACGGGGGTACCGATCTACAATGAGCAGTTCTTC.

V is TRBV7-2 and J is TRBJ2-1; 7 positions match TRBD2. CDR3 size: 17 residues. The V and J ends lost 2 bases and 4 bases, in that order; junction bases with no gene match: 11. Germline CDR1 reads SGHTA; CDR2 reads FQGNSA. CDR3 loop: CASSLSHPGLRYNEQFF. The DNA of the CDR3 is TGTGCCAGCAGCTTATCCCATCCGGGACTAAGATACAATGAGCAGTTCTTC.

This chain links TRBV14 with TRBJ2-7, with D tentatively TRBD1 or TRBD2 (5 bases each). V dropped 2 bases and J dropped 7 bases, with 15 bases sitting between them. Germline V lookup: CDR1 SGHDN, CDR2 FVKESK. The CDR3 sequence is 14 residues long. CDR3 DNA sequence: TGTGCCAGCAGCCAACGGGGCATAGCGCGTGAGCAGTACTTC. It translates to CASSQRGIAREQYF.

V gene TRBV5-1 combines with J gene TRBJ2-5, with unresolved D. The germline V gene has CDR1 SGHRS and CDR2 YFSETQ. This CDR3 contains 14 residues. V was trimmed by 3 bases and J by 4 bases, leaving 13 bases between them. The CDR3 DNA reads TGCGCCAGCAGCTCGGACCTGAAGGGAGAGACCCAGTACTTC. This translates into CASSSDLKGETQYF.

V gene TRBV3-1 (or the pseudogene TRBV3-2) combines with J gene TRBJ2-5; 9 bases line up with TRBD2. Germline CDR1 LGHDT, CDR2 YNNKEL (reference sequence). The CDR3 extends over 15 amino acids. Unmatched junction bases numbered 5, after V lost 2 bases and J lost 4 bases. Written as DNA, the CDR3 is TGTGCCAGCAGCCAAATAGCGGGAGAGACAGAGACCCAGTACTTC. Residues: CASSQIAGETETQYF.

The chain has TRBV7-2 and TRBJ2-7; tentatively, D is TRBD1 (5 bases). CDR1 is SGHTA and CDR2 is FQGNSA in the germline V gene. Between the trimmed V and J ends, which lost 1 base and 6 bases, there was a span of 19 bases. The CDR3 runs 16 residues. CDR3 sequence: CASSLGPPSTGPEQYF. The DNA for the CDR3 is TGTGCCAGCAGCTTAGGTCCCCCCTCAACAGGTCCCGAGCAGTACTTC.

The CDR3, as DNA: TGTGCCAGCAGCTTTAAAGGGGAAACTGAAGCTTTCTTT. This sequence encodes CASSFKGETEAFF. This sequence joins TRBV11-2 and TRBJ1-1; maybe TRBD1 (5 bases). Between the trimmed V and J ends, which lost 3 bases and 5 bases, there was a span of 10 bases. The germline CDR1 and CDR2 sequences are SGHAT and FQNNGV. This CDR3 is built from 13 residues.

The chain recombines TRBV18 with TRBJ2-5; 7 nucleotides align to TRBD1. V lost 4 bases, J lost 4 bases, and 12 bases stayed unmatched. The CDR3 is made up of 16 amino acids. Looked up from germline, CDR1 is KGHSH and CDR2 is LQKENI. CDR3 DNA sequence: TGTGCCAGCTCACTAGGACAGGCAGGGACGGGAGAGACCCAGTACTTC. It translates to CASSLGQAGTGETQYF.

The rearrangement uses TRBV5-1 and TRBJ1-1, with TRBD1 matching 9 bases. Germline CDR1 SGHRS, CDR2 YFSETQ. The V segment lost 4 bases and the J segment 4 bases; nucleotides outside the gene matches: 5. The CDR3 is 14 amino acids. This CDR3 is CASSTSTGGTEAFF. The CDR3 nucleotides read TGCGCCAGCAGCACCTCGACAGGGGGCACTGAAGCTTTCTTT.

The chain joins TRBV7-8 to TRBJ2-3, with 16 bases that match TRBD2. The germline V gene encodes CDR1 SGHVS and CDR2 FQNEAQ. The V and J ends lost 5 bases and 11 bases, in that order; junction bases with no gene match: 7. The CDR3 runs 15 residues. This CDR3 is CASSPQGLAGGKQYF. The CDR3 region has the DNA TGTGCCAGCAGCCCCCAGGGACTAGCGGGAGGGAAGCAGTATTTT.

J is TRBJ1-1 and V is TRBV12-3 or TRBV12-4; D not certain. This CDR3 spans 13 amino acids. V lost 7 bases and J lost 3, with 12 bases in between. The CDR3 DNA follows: TGTGCCAGCAATGGCCCATATCACACTGAAGCTTTCTTT. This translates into CASNGPYHTEAFF.

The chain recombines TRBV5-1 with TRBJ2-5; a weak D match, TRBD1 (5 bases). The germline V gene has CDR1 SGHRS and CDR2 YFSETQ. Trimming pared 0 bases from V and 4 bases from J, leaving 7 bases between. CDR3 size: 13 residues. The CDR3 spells CASSLAGLETQYF. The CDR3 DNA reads TGCGCCAGCAGCTTGGCAGGGTTAGAGACCCAGTACTTC.

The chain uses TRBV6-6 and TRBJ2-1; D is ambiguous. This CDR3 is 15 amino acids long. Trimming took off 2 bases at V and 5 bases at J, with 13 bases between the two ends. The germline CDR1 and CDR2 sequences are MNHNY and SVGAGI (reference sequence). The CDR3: CASSYLSSANNEQFF. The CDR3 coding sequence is TGTGCCAGCAGTTACCTTTCGTCCGCAAACAATGAGCAGTTCTTC.

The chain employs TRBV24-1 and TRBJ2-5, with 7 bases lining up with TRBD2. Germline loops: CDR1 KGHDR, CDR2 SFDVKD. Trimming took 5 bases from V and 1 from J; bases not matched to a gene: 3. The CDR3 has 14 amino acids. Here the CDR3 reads CATSGAGFQETQYF. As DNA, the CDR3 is TGTGCCACCAGTGGAGCGGGATTCCAAGAGACCCAGTACTTC.